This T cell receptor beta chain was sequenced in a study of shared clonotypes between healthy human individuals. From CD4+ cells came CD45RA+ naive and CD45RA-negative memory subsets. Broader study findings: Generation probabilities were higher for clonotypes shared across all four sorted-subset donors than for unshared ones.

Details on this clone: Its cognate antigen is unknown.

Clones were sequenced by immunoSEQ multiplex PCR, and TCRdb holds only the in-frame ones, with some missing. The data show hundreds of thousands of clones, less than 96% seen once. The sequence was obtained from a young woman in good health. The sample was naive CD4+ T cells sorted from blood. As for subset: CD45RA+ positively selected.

The CDR3 region has the DNA TGCGCCAGCAGCCAAGAGTCTAGCGGGAGGGCCGAGCAGTACTTC. Residues: CASSQESSGRAEQYF. The rearrangement uses TRBV4-1 and TRBJ2-7; 12 positions match TRBD2. Germline V gives CDR1 MGHRA, CDR2 YSYEKL. There are 15 residues in the CDR3. The V gene end was trimmed by 0 bases and the J gene end by 6 bases; junction bases not matched to a gene: 3.